One sample yielded the 8 T cell receptor beta chains listed below, sequenced in a study of T cells in Graves' hyperthyroidism and ophthalmopathy (dated by TCRdb to between 2018 and 2020). Library creation used multiplex PCR. The reads were generated on an Illumina HiSeq 2000. Amplification of TCR beta CDR3 regions was carried out from RNA transcripts. The first round of RT-PCR for the TCR CDR3 was performed with the HTBI primer set and the Qiagen OneStep RT-PCR kit. Clones were called with MiXCR by TCRdb after fastp trimmed the public reads at Q25, and only in-frame beta chains were retained. Each entry merges the rows of one CDR3 protein and shows their most common DNA and genes. This sample holds a few hundred thousand distinct CDR3 sequences; more than 15% were observed only once. The ten largest clones take up 2.5% to 4% of the sample. The sequenced sample consisted of blood. The receptors come from a woman in her forties with Graves' ophthalmopathy.

This clonotype was seen many times. The J gene is TRBJ2-1, the V gene TRBV7-9; a weak D match, TRBD1 (5 bases). There are 14 residues in the CDR3. V was clipped by 6 bases and J by 1 base, with 10 bases between them. Per germline, CDR1 SEHNR and CDR2 FQNEAQ (reference sequence). The CDR3 loop is CASSRGQSYNEQFF. DNA for the CDR3: TGTGCCAGCAGTCGCGGACAATCCTACAATGAGCAGTTCTTC.

This clonotype is a singleton in its sample. The chain recombines TRBV18 with TRBJ2-3, with TRBD2 as a possible D gene (5 bases). Germline CDR1 KGHSH, CDR2 LQKENI. Trimming left V 3 bases short and J 2 bases short, with 15 bases between. This CDR3 contains 16 residues. CDR3 protein: CASSPSGLIHTDTQYF. The CDR3 DNA reads as TGTGCCAGCTCACCTTCCGGACTCATACACACAGATACGCAGTATTTT. Complete variable domain (other parts from reference TRBV18 and TRBJ2-3): NAGVMQNPRHLVRRRGQEARLRCSPMKGHSHVYWYRQLPEEGLKFMVYLQKENIIDESGMPKERFSAEFPKEGPSILRIQQVVRGDSAAYFCASSPSGLIHTDTQYFGPGTRLTVL.

This clonotype was counted many times. The CDR3 DNA reads as TGCGCCAGCAGGCCCGGACTAGCGGGACCTTACGAGCAGTACTTC. Translated: CASRPGLAGPYEQYF. The chain couples TRBV5-1 to TRBJ2-7, with 12 positions matching TRBD2. Trimming removed 5 bases from V and 4 bases from J; junction bases left unmatched: 7. Germline V gene sequence: CDR1 SGHRS, CDR2 YFSETQ. CDR3 size: 15 residues.

Many counts were recorded for this clonotype. The V and J genes are TRBV28 and TRBJ2-2, with unresolved D. V was shortened by 6 bases and J by 0 bases, with 14 bases between the two germline ends. The germline V gene has CDR1 MDHEN and CDR2 SYDVKM. The CDR3 loop spans 16 amino acids. CDR3 loop: CASRTDQTANTGELFF. The CDR3, as DNA: TGTGCCAGCAGGACGGATCAGACGGCGAACACCGGGGAGCTGTTTTTT.

The rearrangement joins TRBV5-6 to TRBJ2-3; TRBD1 matches 7 bases. The CDR3 runs to 15 residues. Germline values: CDR1 SGHDT, CDR2 YYEEEE. J lost 2 bases, V lost 2 bases, and 5 bases had no gene match. CDR3: CASSLPGQNTDTQYF. The DNA of the CDR3 is TGTGCCAGCAGCTTACCGGGACAGAACACAGATACGCAGTATTTT.

V and J are TRBV19 and TRBJ1-1; D might be TRBD1 (5 bases). The germline gives CDR1 LNHDA, CDR2 SQIVND (reference sequence). The CDR3 has 14 residues. Trimming shortened V by 3 bases and J by 2 bases, and 10 bases separated the two germline ends. The CDR3, as DNA: TGTGCCAGTAGTATTCTGGACATCAACACTGAAGCTTTCTTT. Translated, it gives CASSILDINTEAFF.

This clonotype appeared a few times. The chain couples TRBV7-3 to TRBJ2-1, with TRBD2 matching over 12 bases. CDR1 is SGHTA and CDR2 is FQGTGA in the germline V gene. J was trimmed by 4 bases and V by 1 base; bases with no gene match: 8. The CDR3 length is 18 residues. The CDR3 coding sequence is TGTGCCAGCAGCTTAAGGGCTAGCGGGGGGGCTGGGTACAATGAGCAGTTCTTC. Encoded protein: CASSLRASGGAGYNEQFF.

V and J are TRBV18 and TRBJ2-1; the match to TRBD1 covers 7 bases. The length of the CDR3 is 15 residues. Trimming at V came to 5 bases and at J to 4 bases, leaving 8 bases not matched to a gene. Per the germline V gene, CDR1 is KGHSH and CDR2 is LQKENI. The CDR3 reads CASSNSGTEYNEQFF. Written as DNA, the CDR3 is TGTGCCAGCTCAAATTCCGGGACAGAGTACAATGAGCAGTTCTTC. The whole variable domain, filled in from reference TRBV18 and TRBJ2-1, reads NAGVMQNPRHLVRRRGQEARLRCSPMKGHSHVYWYRQLPEEGLKFMVYLQKENIIDESGMPKERFSAEFPKEGPSILRIQQVVRGDSAAYFCASSNSGTEYNEQFFGPGTRLTVL.